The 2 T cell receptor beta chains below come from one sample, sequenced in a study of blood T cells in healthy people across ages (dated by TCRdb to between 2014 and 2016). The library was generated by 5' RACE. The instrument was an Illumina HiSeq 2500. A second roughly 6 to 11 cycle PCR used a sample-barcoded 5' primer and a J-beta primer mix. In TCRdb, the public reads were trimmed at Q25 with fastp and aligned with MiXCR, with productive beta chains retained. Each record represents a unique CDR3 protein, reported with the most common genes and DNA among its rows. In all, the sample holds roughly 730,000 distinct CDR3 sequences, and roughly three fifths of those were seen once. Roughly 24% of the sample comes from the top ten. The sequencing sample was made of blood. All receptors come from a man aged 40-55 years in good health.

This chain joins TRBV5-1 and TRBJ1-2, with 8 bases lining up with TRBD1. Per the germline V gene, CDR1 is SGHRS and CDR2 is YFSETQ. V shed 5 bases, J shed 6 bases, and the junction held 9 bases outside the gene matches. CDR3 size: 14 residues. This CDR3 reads CASRLQGGLDGYTF. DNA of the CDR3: TGCGCCAGCAGATTACAGGGGGGTTTGGATGGCTACACCTTC. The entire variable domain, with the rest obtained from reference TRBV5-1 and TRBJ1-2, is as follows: KAGVTQTPRYLIKTRGQQVTLSCSPISGHRSVSWYQQTPGQGLQFLFEYFSETQRNKGNFPGRFSGRQFSNSRSEMNVSTLELGDSALYLCASRLQGGLDGYTFGSGTRLTVV.

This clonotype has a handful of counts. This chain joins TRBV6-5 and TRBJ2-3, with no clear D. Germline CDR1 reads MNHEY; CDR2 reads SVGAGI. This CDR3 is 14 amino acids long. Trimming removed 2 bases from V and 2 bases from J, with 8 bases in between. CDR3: CASSYTDLTDTQYF. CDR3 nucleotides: TGTGCCAGCAGTTACACCGATCTCACAGATACGCAGTATTTT.